The sequence of this T cell receptor beta chain was determined in a study of Ad26.COV2.S vaccination and SARS-CoV-2 variants. Study in general: A participant enrolled in the COV1001 Ad26.COV2.S trial arm provided the sample. Each vaccinee took Ad26.COV2.S intramuscularly, once or twice 56 days apart.

With regard to this clone: Its antigen is undetermined.

Findings and limits, study-wide: Measures of TCR breadth and depth may have fallen short of total T cell responses. Reportedly, spike-specific CD8+ and CD4+ T cell responses achieved substantial breadth once vaccination had taken place.

Treatment meaning: around 19 received Ad26.COV2.S at low or high dose, single or two shots; 5 received placebo; per-sample allocation not given. The samples were gathered on day 63 after the first injection of vaccine or placebo. Some clones are missing from TCRdb's copy, which holds only in-frame ones; the method was immunoSEQ multiplex PCR. The repertoire consists of around 450,000 clones, with approximately 90% occurring once and the leading ten covering about 1.7%. This clonotype was sampled from a person aged 18-65 years who received the Ad26.COV2.S COVID-19 vaccine or a placebo. Sequencing was performed on peripheral blood, taken in a trial of Ad26.COV2.S vaccine versus placebo.

CDR3 region: CASSYKTNQPQHF. The CDR3 DNA sequence: TGTGCCAGCAGCTACAAGACGAATCAGCCCCAGCATTTT. V is TRBV28 and J is TRBJ1-5; unclear D gene. Trimming stripped 6 bases from V and 4 bases from J, with 10 bases between. This CDR3 spans 13 amino acids. The germline CDR1 and CDR2 sequences are MDHEN and SYDVKM.